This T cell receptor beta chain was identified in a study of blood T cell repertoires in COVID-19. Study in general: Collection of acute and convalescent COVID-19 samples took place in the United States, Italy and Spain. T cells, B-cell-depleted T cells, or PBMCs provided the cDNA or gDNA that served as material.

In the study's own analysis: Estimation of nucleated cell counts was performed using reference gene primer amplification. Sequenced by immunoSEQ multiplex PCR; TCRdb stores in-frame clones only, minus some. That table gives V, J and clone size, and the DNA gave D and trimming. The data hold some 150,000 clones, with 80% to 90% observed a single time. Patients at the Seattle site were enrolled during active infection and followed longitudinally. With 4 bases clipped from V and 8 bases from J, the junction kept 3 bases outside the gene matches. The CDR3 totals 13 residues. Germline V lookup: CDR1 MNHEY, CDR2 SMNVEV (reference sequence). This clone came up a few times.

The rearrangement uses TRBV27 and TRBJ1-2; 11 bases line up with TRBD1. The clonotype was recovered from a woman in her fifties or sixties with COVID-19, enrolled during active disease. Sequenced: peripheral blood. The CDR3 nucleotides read TGTGCCAGCAGTTACGGGACAGGGGGAGGCTACACCTTC. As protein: CASSYGTGGGYTF.